These T cell receptor beta chains were read from a single sample in a study of cytomegalovirus exposure and HLA in healthy donors. Profiling relied on immunoSEQ multiplex PCR, and the TCRdb table lists in-frame clones only, not all of them. This table holds approximately 220,000 clones, about 82% found once. Sequencing was done on a sample of PBMCs. The source of these receptors is a man younger than 45 in good health and CMV-seronegative. The CDR3 runs from the conserved cysteine through the conserved F or W. The D gene is left open where the match is weak. The size of a clone is reported for some rows only, either as once, few or many, or as a class for expanded clones.

clone size,D gene,J gene,V gene,CDR3 DNA,CDR3 protein
NA,TRBD1,TRBJ1-4,TRBV28,TGTGCCAGCAGTTTCCCCGGGACAGGGGTTGAAAAACTGTTTTTT,CASSFPGTGVEKLFF
NA,NA,TRBJ2-5,TRBV7-2,TGTGCCAGCAGCGATCGGGAGGGGGCTTGGGAGACCCAGTACTTC,CASSDREGAWETQYF
few,NA,TRBJ1-5,TRBV11-2,TGTGCCAGCAGCTTAACAGGGAATAGCAATCAGCCCCAGCATTTT,CASSLTGNSNQPQHF
few,NA,TRBJ1-5,TRBV28,TGTGCCAGCAGTTTCCAGGGGAGTTACCAGCCCCAGCATTTT,CASSFQGSYQPQHF
NA,NA,TRBJ1-3,TRBV6-1,TGTGCCAGCAGTGAAGTAGGGGTCTTGGGAAACACCATATATTTT,CASSEVGVLGNTIYF
NA,NA,TRBJ1-5,TRBV7-9,TGTGCCAGCAGCTTAGCGTTAACAGCCCGGGGAGATCAGCCCCAGCATTTT,CASSLALTARGDQPQHF
NA,NA,TRBJ1-2,TRBV5-1,TGCGCCAGCAGCTTTAACAGGGTCGATGGCTACACCTTC,CASSFNRVDGYTF
NA,TRBD1,TRBJ1-5,TRBV7-2,TGTGCCAGCAGCATAGGACAGGGGTTTAGCAATCAGCCCCAGCATTTT,CASSIGQGFSNQPQHF
NA,TRBD1,TRBJ2-7,TRBV6-1,TGTGCCAGCCGCCGGGACAGTCCACCCTACGAGCAGTACTTC,CASRRDSPPYEQYF
few,NA,TRBJ2-5,TRBV9,TGTGCCAGCAGCGTCTCGGGGTGGGAGACCCAGTACTTC,CASSVSGWETQYF